This T cell receptor beta chain was found in a study of blood T cells in healthy people across ages (dated by TCRdb to the mid-2010s). Background on the whole study: In model experiments, roughly one uniquely barcoded TCR beta cDNA molecule per two T cells was captured by template switching. The study measured age-related changes in TCR beta repertoire diversity using deep sequencing normalized with unique cDNA molecular identifiers. The donors were split into four age groups: young (average 16 years), middle-aged (roughly 42), aged (more than 60) and long-lived (about 74). To avoid experimental bias, donors of different ages were randomly spread across the sequencing lanes. Two additional independent replicas of 1 million unique cDNA reads from the same blood draw were analyzed for two donors (one aged 18 to 30 and one aged 80 or older). Study-wide conclusions, independent of this receptor: Estimates of total diversity based on one million sequenced T cells were considered lower bounds and underestimates. Because the CMV infection status of the donors was unknown, age-related changes in expanded clonotypes may potentially have been confounded. As age increased, observed TCR beta diversity per million T cells dropped in a roughly linear way, and a significant reduction was already evident by age 40. The long-lived group showed more naive CD4+ T cells, fewer expanded clones and increased TCR diversity than the aged group, suggesting age selection. The percentage of naive T cells measured by flow cytometry correlated strongly with observed TCR beta diversity. Bulk unsorted PBMC profiling prevented conclusive comparison of naive and antigen-experienced compartments.

Library method: 5' RACE. This sample was sequenced with an Illumina HiSeq 2500. The second PCR ran for roughly 7 to 12 cycles and used a J-beta primer mix along with a sample-barcoded 5' primer. Each TCR beta cDNA molecule received a unique molecular identifier from a template-switch 5' adaptor carrying 12 random nucleotides. Each sample yielded at least 3 million CDR3-containing paired-end reads. First-strand cDNA was synthesized from all RNA with the Mint cDNA synthesis kit, primed by a TRBC-specific oligonucleotide. All cDNA was treated with uracil-DNA glycosylase and then went through a first 18-cycle PCR with the universal primers M1SS and BC2_uni_R. Per the authors' processing: Each sample was normalized by randomly selecting 1 million high-quality reads, each carrying a distinct molecular identifier. Instead of being binned into consensus sequences, reads that shared molecular identifiers were thrown out. MiTCR, with a Q25 quality threshold and the strictest error-elimination algorithm, was used for CDR3 identification, clonotype clustering and error correction. A nonparametric unseen species model using Euler transformation provided a lower-bound estimate of total TCR beta diversity. Clones were called with MiXCR by TCRdb after fastp trimmed the public reads at Q25, and only in-frame beta chains were retained. Each CDR3 protein gets just one entry, which takes the most common genes and DNA from the rows behind it. TCRdb's processing, not the study's, gives the V and J calls here. Present in this sample are 550,000 to 800,000 distinct CDR3 sequences, around 32% of which were seen just once. The ten most abundant clones make up 15% of the sample.

Counted from cysteine to phenylalanine, this CDR3 has 17 amino acids. Only CDR3 DNA remains: 51 bases, in frame from the first base. V is trimmed back by 3 bases and J by 0 bases, and the junction contains 10 bases that no gene match accounts for. CDR1 and CDR2 were assigned from the germline V gene (reference sequence) as DFQATT and SNEGSKA. Donors were a few dozen systemically healthy Caucasian individuals from Russia aged 6 to 90 years. Each donor gave around 9.9 milliliters of peripheral blood, collected into EDTA-treated Vacutainer tubes. Ficoll-Paque density-gradient centrifugation was used to isolate PBMCs, with at least 7 million per sample. Trizol reagent was used to extract total RNA from PBMCs, with at least 5 micrograms per sample. Naive CD45RAhigh/CD27high T cell percentages were measured by flow cytometry on a PBMC aliquot from every donor. This clonotype was observed many times. Which antigen it targets is not known. Nothing much larger sits one base from this clone, and base qualities are not available.

The sequenced sample consisted of blood. This receptor chain uses TRBV20-1 and TRBJ2-3; 9 of the junction bases match TRBD2. The clonotype originates from a woman aged 80 or over in good health. Donor details come from another sample of the same person, matched by shared clones. The DNA is as follows: TGCAGTGCTAGCCTTGGGGGCGGGGGGGTGAGCACAGATACGCAGTATTTT. This sequence encodes CSASLGGGGVSTDTQYF.